Shown below are 24 T cell receptor beta chains from a single sample sequenced in a study of CD8 T cells in ankylosing spondylitis. General study points: What seemed typical of ankylosing spondylitis blood was a TCR beta motif built from eight highly homologous variants.

What these receptors recognize is not known. TCRdb re-called the 5' RACE reads with MiXCR, one entry per CDR3 protein. The sample shows more than 600,000 distinct CDR3 sequences, 15% to 20% of them seen only once. The sequenced sample was blood, either unsorted or a sorted T cell fraction (not recorded which). The receptors here all came from a male donor with ankylosing spondylitis.

The CDR3 spells CASSSFSGRGITEAFF. The CDR3 DNA reads TGCGCCAGCAGCTCTTTCTCCGGAAGGGGAATCACTGAAGCTTTCTTT. J is TRBJ1-1 and V is TRBV5-1, with D perhaps matching TRBD1 (5 bases). The CDR3 extends over 16 amino acids. CDR1 and CDR2 (germline): SGHRS, YFSETQ. Trimming cost V 3 bases and J 4 bases, with 19 bases left between them.

A few counts support this clonotype. J is TRBJ2-3 and V is TRBV5-1, with a weak D call TRBD2 (6 bases). The CDR3 loop spans 15 amino acids. Germline values: CDR1 SGHRS, CDR2 YFSETQ. V shed 7 bases and J shed 1 base, with 16 bases lying between them. CDR3 sequence: CASAPLGEGTDTQYF. CDR3 in DNA: TGCGCCAGCGCTCCTTTGGGGGAGGGCACAGATACGCAGTATTTT. The complete variable domain, with remaining parts taken from reference TRBV5-1 and TRBJ2-3, reads KAGVTQTPRYLIKTRGQQVTLSCSPISGHRSVSWYQQTPGQGLQFLFEYFSETQRNKGNFPGRFSGRQFSNSRSEMNVSTLELGDSALYLCASAPLGEGTDTQYFGPGTRLTVL.

This clonotype appeared a few times. This rearrangement joins TRBV29-1 to TRBJ1-3, with D uncertain. The germline V gene has CDR1 SQVTM and CDR2 ANQGSEA. CDR3 size: 13 residues. V was trimmed by 5 bases and J by 0 bases, leaving 8 bases between them. CDR3 sequence: CSVQYTSGNTIYF. CDR3 coding DNA: TGCAGCGTTCAGTACACCTCTGGAAACACCATATATTTT.

This rearrangement joins TRBV6-1 to TRBJ1-5; the match to TRBD1 covers 8 bases. The CDR3 is made up of 14 amino acids. CDR1 and CDR2 from the germline V gene are MNHNS and SASEGT. Trimming at V came to 6 bases and at J to 6 bases, leaving 7 bases not matched to a gene. DNA of the CDR3: TGTGCCAGCAGGAGCGGACAGGGTCTTCAGCCCCAGCATTTT. This gives the protein CASRSGQGLQPQHF.

The chain employs TRBV13 and TRBJ2-5; no clear D gene. The CDR3 is 15 amino acids. Trimming removed 1 base from V and 2 bases from J, with 11 bases in between. The V gene's germline CDR1 is PRHDT and CDR2 FYEKMQ (reference sequence). The CDR3 nucleotides read TGTGCCAGCAGCTTAGAGTTGGGGTTTCAAGAGACCCAGTACTTC. This encodes CASSLELGFQETQYF.

The J gene is TRBJ2-3, the V gene TRBV12-3 or TRBV12-4, with D possibly matching TRBD1 (5 bases). V shed 6 bases and J shed 6 bases, with 13 bases lying between them. The CDR3 sequence is 13 residues long. The CDR3 sequence is CASSIGAGDTQYF. In DNA, the CDR3 is TGTGCCAGCAGCATAGGAGCAGGGGATACGCAGTATTTT.

The chain joins TRBV5-1 to TRBJ2-7; D may be TRBD2 (5 bases). V lost 0 bases and J 2 bases, leaving 18 bases between the germline ends. The CDR3 is 17 residues long. Germline V gives CDR1 SGHRS, CDR2 YFSETQ. The CDR3 DNA follows: TGCGCCAGCAGCTTGGAAGACGGATACCGAGGGACCTACGAGCAGTACTTC. This sequence encodes CASSLEDGYRGTYEQYF.

About this clonotype: One junction end disagrees with the germline gene, perhaps due to a read error. The chain joins TRBV5-1 to TRBJ1-4, with D possibly TRBD1 on 6 matching bases. CDR3 length: 15 amino acids. Germline values: CDR1 SGHRS, CDR2 YFSETQ. The CDR3 spells CASSLGVGAREELFF. In DNA, the CDR3 is TGCGCCAGCAGCTTGGGAGTGGGGGCGCGTGAAGAACTGTTTTTT. Full variable domain (missing parts from reference TRBV5-1 and TRBJ1-4): KAGVTQTPRYLIKTRGQQVTLSCSPISGHRSVSWYQQTPGQGLQFLFEYFSETQRNKGNFPGRFSGRQFSNSRSEMNVSTLELGDSALYLCASSLGVGAREELFFGSGTQLSVL.

In this sample, this clonotype turned up many times. The CDR3 nucleotides are TGCAGTGCTAGACGGGACATTTTAACCTACAATGAGCAGTTCTTC. Its translation is CSARRDILTYNEQFF. V is TRBV20-1 and J is TRBJ2-1; tentatively, D is TRBD1 (6 bases). In germline, CDR1 is DFQATT, CDR2 SNEGSKA (reference sequence). This CDR3 has 15 amino acids. V was shortened by 2 bases and J by 2 bases, with 13 bases between the two germline ends.

This chain uses TRBV28 with TRBJ1-6; a possible D gene is TRBD1 (5 bases). In germline, CDR1 is MDHEN, CDR2 SYDVKM. The CDR3 spans 13 residues. Trimming stripped 7 bases from V and 7 bases from J, with 11 bases between. CDR3: CASTRDLNSPLHF. The CDR3 DNA reads as TGTGCCAGCACCCGGGACCTCAATTCACCCCTCCACTTT.

CDR3 sequence: CASSLVAVDSPLHF. DNA for the CDR3: TGTGCCAGCAGTTTAGTGGCAGTAGATTCACCCCTCCACTTT. The genes are TRBV12-3 or TRBV12-4 and TRBJ1-6; D unclear. This CDR3 has 14 amino acids. The germline V and J ends were trimmed by 1 base and 8 bases, with 9 bases remaining between them.

The CDR3 spells CASRQGFDEQYF. The DNA of the CDR3 is TGTGCCAGCAGACAGGGTTTCGACGAGCAGTACTTC. V gene TRBV6-6 combines with J gene TRBJ2-7, with D possibly TRBD1 on 6 matching bases. The CDR3 length is 12 residues. Germline loops: CDR1 MNHNY, CDR2 SVGAGI (reference sequence). V lost 6 bases and J lost 5, with 11 bases in between.

This clonotype has more than one count but fewer than ten. The CDR3 spells CASSLQGSGYEQYF. Here the CDR3 DNA reads TGTGCCAGCAGTTTACAGGGATCGGGCTACGAGCAGTACTTC. The gene calls are TRBV27 and TRBJ2-7; TRBD1 might be the D (5 bases). Germline lookup yields CDR1 MNHEY and CDR2 SMNVEV (reference sequence). Trimming took 2 bases from V and 3 from J, leaving 11 bases between them. The CDR3 has 14 residues.

CDR3 sequence: CASSSAGLTYEQYF. CDR3 nucleotide sequence: TGTGCCAGCAGTTCGGCGGGGCTAACCTACGAGCAGTACTTC. The chain has TRBV6-5 and TRBJ2-7, with D possibly being TRBD2 (6 bases). CDR3 size: 14 residues. Trimming shortened V by 4 bases and J by 2 bases, and 12 bases separated the two germline ends. Per germline, CDR1 MNHEY and CDR2 SVGAGI.

The V and J genes are TRBV5-1 and TRBJ1-1; a weak D match, TRBD1 (6 bases). Between the trimmed V and J ends, which lost 1 base and 3 bases, there was a span of 13 bases. Germline-derived CDR1 and CDR2 are SGHRS and YFSETQ. The CDR3 has 15 residues. CDR3 residues: CASSLLQGRYTEAFF. CDR3 DNA: TGCGCCAGCAGCTTGTTACAGGGTAGATACACTGAAGCTTTCTTT.

The chain employs TRBV20-1 and TRBJ2-1, with TRBD2 matching over 13 bases. The CDR3 totals 14 residues. Germline V CDR1 and CDR2: DFQATT, SNEGSKA (reference sequence). V trimming: 5 bases; J trimming: 11 bases; junction bases outside the gene matches: 9. This CDR3 is CSAGPGLAGIQQFF. The DNA of the CDR3 is TGCAGTGCTGGACCGGGACTAGCGGGGATCCAGCAGTTCTTC.

The chain uses TRBV20-1 and TRBJ2-5; 9 bases line up with TRBD2. Germline V gives CDR1 DFQATT, CDR2 SNEGSKA (reference sequence). This CDR3 has 12 amino acids. V shed 3 bases, J shed 7 bases, and the junction held 3 bases outside the gene matches. The CDR3 DNA follows: TGCAGTGCTAGTGCGGGAGGGGCGACCCAGTACTTC. Translated: CSASAGGATQYF.

The chain has TRBV7-8 and TRBJ2-2; 9 bases are shared with TRBD2. V dropped 5 bases and J dropped 6; count of bases not matched to a gene: 13. CDR1 and CDR2 (germline): SGHVS, FQNEAQ. This CDR3 spans 17 amino acids. The CDR3 sequence is CASSPEGRGGASGELFF. For the CDR3, the DNA is TGTGCCAGCAGCCCCGAGGGGCGCGGGGGGGCCTCCGGGGAGCTGTTTTTT.

The V gene is TRBV29-1, the J gene TRBJ1-1; 8 bases line up with TRBD1. Germline V gene lookup returns CDR1 SQVTM and CDR2 ANQGSEA. V lost 7 bases to trimming and J lost 5 bases; unmatched junction nucleotides: 3. CDR3 length: 11 residues. The chain's CDR3 is CSDDRGTEAFF. CDR3 coding DNA: TGCAGCGACGACAGGGGTACTGAAGCTTTCTTT.

Here the CDR3 reads CSAKESITGANVLTF. Here the CDR3 DNA reads TGCAGTGCAAAGGAAAGCATTACTGGGGCCAACGTCCTGACTTTC. The genes are TRBV20-1 and TRBJ2-6; the D is unclear. Between the trimmed V and J ends, which lost 6 bases and 2 bases, there was a span of 14 bases. The CDR3 has 15 amino acids. Germline lookup yields CDR1 DFQATT and CDR2 SNEGSKA (reference sequence).

This clonotype came up a few times. This chain joins TRBV20-1 and TRBJ2-3; D is perhaps TRBD2 (5 bases). V lost 3 bases to trimming and J lost 6 bases, with 10 bases between them. This CDR3 is 12 amino acids long. CDR1 is DFQATT and CDR2 is SNEGSKA in the germline V gene (reference sequence). CDR3 sequence: CSARFLADTQYF. CDR3 coding DNA: TGCAGTGCTAGGTTCCTAGCTGATACGCAGTATTTT.

This clonotype was counted between two and nine times. J is TRBJ1-6 and V is TRBV20-1, with D possibly being TRBD1 (5 bases). The CDR3 extends over 17 amino acids. Trimming removed 1 base from V and 0 bases from J, with 13 bases in between. Germline CDR1 and CDR2: DFQATT and SNEGSKA (reference sequence). The CDR3 coding sequence is TGCAGTGCTAGAGCCCCGACAGAAAGCTCCTATAATTCACCCCTCCACTTT. This codes for CSARAPTESSYNSPLHF.

The V and J genes are TRBV12-3 or TRBV12-4 and TRBJ2-1; possible D gene TRBD2, 5 bases. The ends were cut back, 7 bases at V and 7 bases at J, with 20 bases in the middle. The CDR3 is made up of 15 amino acids. CDR3 region: CASTALSDGNNEQFF. CDR3 nucleotide sequence: TGTGCCAGCACCGCCCTATCTGACGGGAATAATGAGCAGTTCTTC.

This clonotype occurred a few times. This chain links TRBV20-1 with TRBJ1-5; tentatively, D is TRBD1 (5 bases). The V gene's germline CDR1 is DFQATT and CDR2 SNEGSKA (reference sequence). CDR3 size: 15 residues. Trimming shortened V by 0 bases and J by 9 bases, and 18 bases separated the two germline ends. This CDR3 reads CSARDRGRPVGPQHF. CDR3 coding DNA: TGCAGTGCTAGAGATCGGGGGAGACCGGTTGGGCCCCAGCATTTT.